This T cell receptor (beta chain) is drawn from a study of radiotherapy plus CTLA-4 blockade in lung cancer. General study results and limits: In blood, after radiotherapy plus ipilimumab, tumor-derived TCR clones expanded.

Turning to this clone: Its target is unknown.

Chemo-refractory metastatic non-small-cell lung cancer patients underwent focal radiation alongside CTLA-4 blockade with ipilimumab. Assay used: immunoSEQ multiplex PCR; TCRdb lists only in-frame clones, some missing. In the table there are tens of thousands of clones, under 80% of which are singletons. This sequence was found in a human donor with non-small cell lung cancer who had a complete response to radiotherapy plus ipilimumab. The input for sequencing was peripheral blood, taken from a patient treated with radiotherapy plus ipilimumab.

The CDR3 DNA follows: TGTGCCTGGAGCCAGGGGGCGCGAGAAAAACTGTTTTTT. This sequence encodes CAWSQGAREKLFF. The chain combines TRBV30 with TRBJ1-4, with 8 bases that match TRBD1. V was pared by 3 bases and J by 8 bases, with 5 bases of the junction left unmatched. The CDR3 runs 13 residues. CDR1 and CDR2 from the germline V gene are GTSNPN and SVGIG (reference sequence).